These 25 T cell receptor beta chains share one sample of origin, sequenced in a study of PD-1 blockade in classical Hodgkin lymphoma. The patients all showed relapse after autologous stem cell transplantation, while their brentuximab vedotin exposure varied. TCRdb keeps only in-frame clones here, not all; method: immunoSEQ multiplex PCR. The repertoire holds 55,000 to 75,000 clones, with around 93% as singletons. The starting material was peripheral blood mononuclear cells (PBMCs), obtained at baseline. These receptors were taken from a human donor with classical Hodgkin lymphoma.

J is TRBJ1-2 and V is TRBV28, with no clear D. V dropped 4 bases and J dropped 7 bases, with 10 bases sitting between them. The CDR3 totals 12 residues. Germline CDR1 reads MDHEN; CDR2 reads SYDVKM. In DNA form, the CDR3 reads TGTGCCAGCAGTTACGGAGTGGTTGGCTACACCTTC. Its protein is CASSYGVVGYTF.

The rearrangement links TRBV18 to TRBJ1-2; the match to TRBD1 covers 9 bases. This CDR3 has 16 residues. The germline gives CDR1 KGHSH, CDR2 LQKENI. Losses at the gene ends were 5 bases for V and 6 bases for J; bases not matched to a gene: 13. The CDR3 protein is CASSSTGTGSFDGYTF. CDR3 nucleotides: TGTGCCAGCTCATCCACCGGGACAGGGAGTTTCGATGGCTACACCTTC.

The chain combines TRBV28 with TRBJ2-1, with D possibly TRBD1 on 6 matching bases. The CDR3 runs 13 residues. V dropped 8 bases and J dropped 5 bases, with 13 bases sitting between them. CDR1 and CDR2 (germline): MDHEN, SYDVKM. CDR3 loop: CASGQGINNEQFF. The CDR3 coding sequence is TGTGCCAGCGGCCAGGGGATAAACAATGAGCAGTTCTTC.

Here the CDR3 reads CASSSLPGLAEPTDTQYF. The CDR3 nucleotides read TGTGCCAGCTCATCGCTTCCGGGACTAGCGGAACCCACAGATACGCAGTATTTT. This chain connects TRBV18 to TRBJ2-3, with 11 nucleotides matching TRBD2. The ends lost 5 bases at V and 2 bases at J; junction bases unmatched: 12. The CDR3 contains 18 residues. CDR1 KGHSH and CDR2 LQKENI come from the germline V gene.

V is TRBV27 and J is TRBJ1-3; no firm D call. The germline CDR1 and CDR2 sequences are MNHEY and SMNVEV (reference sequence). V was shortened by 6 bases and J by 0 bases, with 6 bases between the two germline ends. This CDR3 region has 13 residues. Here the CDR3 reads CASRVNSGNTIYF. The CDR3 coding sequence is TGTGCCAGCAGAGTCAACTCTGGAAACACCATATATTTT.

The CDR3 loop reads CASSLDLGVGNQPQHF. Here the CDR3 DNA reads TGTGCCAGCAGCTTAGATCTTGGTGTGGGCAATCAGCCCCAGCATTTT. The rearrangement links TRBV11-2 to TRBJ1-5; no clear D gene. The CDR3 extends over 16 amino acids. V lost 0 bases, J lost 2 bases, and 11 bases lay in between. Looked up from germline, CDR1 is SGHAT and CDR2 is FQNNGV.

This chain joins TRBV30 and TRBJ1-2, with 8 bases aligning to TRBD1. Germline loops: CDR1 GTSNPN, CDR2 SVGIG (reference sequence). The CDR3 totals 15 residues. The trim removed 2 bases at V and 4 bases at J, leaving 9 bases unmatched. CDR3 nucleotide sequence: TGTGCCTGGAGTCCCTGGACAGGGCTGTTCTATGGCTACACCTTC. Translated, it gives CAWSPWTGLFYGYTF.

Only one count was recorded for this clone. The rearrangement uses TRBV7-9 and TRBJ1-2; 9 nucleotides agree with TRBD1. V lost 5 bases to trimming and J lost 5 bases; unmatched junction nucleotides: 12. This CDR3 region has 16 residues. The germline V gene encodes CDR1 SEHNR and CDR2 FQNEAQ (reference sequence). The CDR3 DNA is TGTGCCAGCAGCCGGGCCGGGACAGGGAACCGATATGGCTACACCTTC. It encodes CASSRAGTGNRYGYTF.

CDR3 protein: CASSIRSGTYNEQFF. The CDR3 DNA is TGTGCCAGTAGTATACGTTCTGGGACCTACAATGAGCAGTTCTTC. The chain has TRBV19 and TRBJ2-1; no clear D gene. Germline V lookup: CDR1 LNHDA, CDR2 SQIVND (reference sequence). This CDR3 region has 15 residues. Trimming removed 2 bases at V and 2 bases at J, with 10 bases between. The whole variable domain, filled in from reference TRBV19 and TRBJ2-1, reads DGGITQSPKYLFRKEGQNVTLSCEQNLNHDAMYWYRQDPGQGLRLIYYSQIVNDFQKGDIAEGYSVSREKKESFPLTVTSAQKNPTAFYLCASSIRSGTYNEQFFGPGTRLTVL.

The rearrangement links TRBV10-1 to TRBJ2-5; TRBD1 agrees at 7 bases. The CDR3 sequence is 15 residues long. The V segment lost 0 bases and the J segment 2 bases; nucleotides outside the gene matches: 3. Germline V gives CDR1 WNHNN, CDR2 SYGVQD (reference sequence). CDR3 protein: CASSESGTDQETQYF. CDR3 bases: TGCGCCAGCAGTGAGTCAGGGACAGATCAAGAGACCCAGTACTTC.

The chain joins TRBV7-9 to TRBJ1-5; D uncertain. CDR1 is SEHNR, CDR2 FQNEAQ, per germline (reference sequence). There are 17 residues in the CDR3. V gave up 0 bases and J gave up 4 bases, with 16 bases separating them. CDR3 in amino acids: CASSLAGWGIENQPQHF. CDR3 coding DNA: TGTGCCAGCAGCTTAGCCGGTTGGGGTATTGAAAATCAGCCCCAGCATTTT.

The chain uses TRBV11-2 and TRBJ2-7, with a tentative D call TRBD1 (6 bases). Deletions cut 3 bases from V and 5 bases from J, with 14 bases between. The CDR3 is 14 residues long. Germline lookup yields CDR1 SGHAT and CDR2 FQNNGV. This chain's CDR3 is CASSFFSQGHEQYF. In DNA, the CDR3 is TGTGCCAGCAGCTTTTTTTCCCAGGGGCACGAGCAGTACTTC.

This sequence joins TRBV28 and TRBJ1-6; D is unresolved. This CDR3 is built from 13 residues. Germline V gene sequence: CDR1 MDHEN, CDR2 SYDVKM. Trimming removed 8 bases from V and 14 bases from J, with 19 bases in between. The CDR3 protein is CASGNGLSVALHF. Written as DNA, the CDR3 is TGTGCCAGCGGAAACGGACTGAGCGTCGCCCTCCACTTT.

A few counts support this clone. The chain uses TRBV27 and TRBJ2-7, with 8 bases matching TRBD2. This CDR3 spans 15 amino acids. Losses at the gene ends were 8 bases for V and 0 bases for J; bases not matched to a gene: 9. CDR1 MNHEY and CDR2 SMNVEV come from the germline V gene (reference sequence). CDR3 bases: TGTGCCAGCGGGCCCCTCAGCGGGGGCTCCTACGAGCAGTACTTC. This translates into CASGPLSGGSYEQYF.

This clone appeared a single time. The genes are TRBV7-9 and TRBJ2-1; no firm D call. The CDR3 sequence is 12 residues long. The V gene lost 0 bases and the J gene lost 5 bases, with 2 bases spanning the gap. In germline, CDR1 is SEHNR, CDR2 FQNEAQ (reference sequence). The CDR3 DNA is TGTGCCAGCAGCTTAGCCCACAATGAGCAGTTCTTC. Its translation: CASSLAHNEQFF.

The chain combines TRBV6-4 with TRBJ2-3; 7 bases are a match to TRBD2. The V gene end was trimmed by 3 bases and the J gene end by 2 bases; junction bases not matched to a gene: 5. This CDR3 spans 15 amino acids. In germline, CDR1 is MRHNA, CDR2 SNTAGT. The CDR3 bases are TGTGCCAGCAGTGAAGGGGCGGGAGTCACAGATACGCAGTATTTT. The encoded protein is CASSEGAGVTDTQYF.

V gene TRBV7-9 combines with J gene TRBJ2-5; D is unclear. The length of the CDR3 is 14 residues. Germline CDR1 is SEHNR and CDR2 is FQNEAQ (reference sequence). V was shortened by 5 bases and J by 2 bases, with 12 bases between the two germline ends. CDR3 residues: CASSLKALQETQYF. The DNA for the CDR3 is TGTGCCAGCAGCCTTAAGGCCCTGCAAGAGACCCAGTACTTC. The full variable domain, completed using reference TRBV7-9 and TRBJ2-5, is DTGVSQNPRHKITKRGQNVTFRCDPISEHNRLYWYRQTLGQGPEFLTYFQNEAQLEKSRLLSDRFSAERPKGSFSTLEIQRTEQGDSAMYLCASSLKALQETQYFGPGTRLLVL.

The chain recombines TRBV30 with TRBJ2-7; 12 bases match TRBD2. With V trimmed by 5 bases and J by 0 bases, 5 bases remained unmatched. CDR1 GTSNPN and CDR2 SVGIG come from the germline V gene (reference sequence). CDR3 size: 15 residues. The CDR3 protein is CAWDGGLAGSYEQYF. Written as DNA, the CDR3 is TGTGCCTGGGATGGGGGACTAGCGGGCTCCTACGAGCAGTACTTC.

The chain couples TRBV5-3 to TRBJ2-5; TRBD1 agrees at 10 bases. TRBV5-3 is an ORF, and what it does is uncertain. Unmatched junction bases numbered 8, after V lost 4 bases and J lost 2 bases. The CDR3 consists of 16 residues. The CDR3 loop is CARSPLVDRGQETQYF. CDR3 coding DNA: TGTGCCAGAAGCCCCTTGGTGGACAGGGGGCAAGAGACCCAGTACTTC.

This rearrangement joins TRBV7-3 to TRBJ2-3; D may correspond to TRBD1 or TRBD2 (5 bases each). The CDR3 is made up of 16 amino acids. V lost 1 base and J 2 bases, leaving 13 bases between the germline ends. Germline loops: CDR1 SGHTA, CDR2 FQGTGA. CDR3 in amino acids: CASSLMGRDPTDTQYF. The DNA for the CDR3 is TGTGCCAGCAGCTTAATGGGCCGGGACCCCACAGATACGCAGTATTTT.

The chain combines TRBV19 with TRBJ1-4, with a possible D match to TRBD1 (5 bases). The CDR3 contains 17 residues. The ends were cut back, 7 bases at V and 7 bases at J, with 25 bases in the middle. Germline CDR1 is LNHDA and CDR2 is SQIVND (reference sequence). The CDR3 bases are TGTGCCAGTACCCTTCGACCCGGGGGGTCAGTTGGTGAAAAACTGTTTTTT. The encoded protein is CASTLRPGGSVGEKLFF. The complete variable domain, with remaining parts taken from reference TRBV19 and TRBJ1-4, reads DGGITQSPKYLFRKEGQNVTLSCEQNLNHDAMYWYRQDPGQGLRLIYYSQIVNDFQKGDIAEGYSVSREKKESFPLTVTSAQKNPTAFYLCASTLRPGGSVGEKLFFGSGTQLSVL.

V is TRBV15 and J is TRBJ2-3, with a weak D call TRBD2 (5 bases). Germline lookup yields CDR1 LNHNV and CDR2 YYDKDF (reference sequence). Trimming left V 1 base short and J 1 base short, with 9 bases between. This CDR3 has 15 residues. The CDR3 DNA reads TGTGCCACCAGCAGAGGAGGAGCGGGCACAGATACGCAGTATTTT. Encoded protein: CATSRGGAGTDTQYF.

The rearrangement links TRBV2 to TRBJ2-2; TRBD2 matches 14 bases. The CDR3 sequence is 15 residues long. Per the germline V gene, CDR1 is SNHLY and CDR2 is FYNNEI. Trimming at V came to 6 bases and at J to 6 bases, leaving 3 bases not matched to a gene. The CDR3 loop is CASSGGLAGAGELFF. The DNA for the CDR3 is TGTGCCAGCAGCGGGGGACTAGCGGGAGCCGGGGAGCTGTTTTTT.

CDR3 residues: CASSRRGVDWTDTQYF. DNA for the CDR3: TGTGCCAGCAGCCGGCGAGGGGTGGATTGGACAGATACGCAGTATTTT. The chain uses TRBV11-2 and TRBJ2-3; the D call may be TRBD1 or TRBD2 (5 bases each). The germline V gene encodes CDR1 SGHAT and CDR2 FQNNGV. V was shortened by 5 bases and J by 3 bases, with 18 bases between the two germline ends. The length of the CDR3 is 16 residues.

V gene TRBV4-1 combines with J gene TRBJ2-7; TRBD1 aligns across 9 bases. This CDR3 contains 13 residues. Germline V gene sequence: CDR1 MGHRA, CDR2 YSYEKL. V shed 6 bases and J 6 bases; nucleotides not matched to a gene: 6. CDR3 sequence: CASRRDRETEQYF. The CDR3 coding sequence is TGCGCCAGCAGGAGGGACAGGGAGACCGAGCAGTACTTC.